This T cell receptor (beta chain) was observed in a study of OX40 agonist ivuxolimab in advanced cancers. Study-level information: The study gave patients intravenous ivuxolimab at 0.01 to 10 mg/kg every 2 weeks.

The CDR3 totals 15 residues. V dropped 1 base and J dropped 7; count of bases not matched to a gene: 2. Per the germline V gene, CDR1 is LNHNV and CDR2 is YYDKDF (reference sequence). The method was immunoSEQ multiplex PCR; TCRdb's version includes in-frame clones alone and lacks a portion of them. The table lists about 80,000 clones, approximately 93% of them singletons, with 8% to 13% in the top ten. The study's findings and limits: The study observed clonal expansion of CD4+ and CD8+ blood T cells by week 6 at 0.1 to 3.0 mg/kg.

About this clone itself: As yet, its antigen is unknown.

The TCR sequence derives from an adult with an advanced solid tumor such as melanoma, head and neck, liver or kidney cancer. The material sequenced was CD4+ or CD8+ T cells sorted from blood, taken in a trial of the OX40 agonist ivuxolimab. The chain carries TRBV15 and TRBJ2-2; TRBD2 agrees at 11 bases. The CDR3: CATSRAGTSGGELFF. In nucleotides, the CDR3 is TGTGCCACCAGCAGAGCCGGGACTAGCGGCGGGGAGCTGTTTTTT.